This TCR beta chain is drawn from a study of graft-versus-host responses after intestinal transplantation. For the study at large: Induction using anti-thymocyte globulin, followed by tacrolimus and steroids for approximately 3 years, was given to all recipients.

V lost 5 bases and J lost 8, with 13 bases in between. The CDR3 has 13 amino acids. The germline V gene has CDR1 MNHEY and CDR2 SMNVEV (reference sequence). Study-level points and caveats: When patients had graft-donor T cell macrochimerism, their allografts held high graft-versus-host to host-versus-graft clonal ratios. GvH clones were identified in recipient marrow, with some first appearing in ileum or blood. Early post-transplant HvG declines showed an association with peak circulating GvH clone levels.

Sequenced by immunoSEQ multiplex PCR; TCRdb stores in-frame clones only, minus some. The sample consists of over 100,000 clones, more than 85% of them appearing once. For this clone: Its antigen is unidentified.

The sequencing here drew on unstimulated CD8+ T cells sorted from spleen or lymph node cells, taken before transplant. The rearrangement links TRBV27 to TRBJ2-1; D gene ambiguous. The source is a human donor who was the organ donor for an intestinal transplant. The CDR3: CASSPTPLHEQFF. In DNA form, the CDR3 reads TGTGCCAGCAGTCCTACCCCCCTCCATGAGCAGTTCTTC.